These 21 T cell receptor beta chains share one sample of origin, sequenced in a study of metastatic and nonmetastatic thyroid tumors. TCRdb reanalyzed the PCR reads with MiXCR. The sample lists about 28,000 clones; around 3.9% were seen once. There were no patients who had received any treatment before thyroid surgery. The sample was blood. The receptors were gathered from a male donor with papillary thyroid cancer or a benign thyroid nodule (not recorded which). Some clones in this sample may be carry-over from other donors' samples.

This clone was seen repeatedly, ten times or more. V gene TRBV11-2 combines with J gene TRBJ1-1; no firm D call. The CDR3 contains 15 residues. The germline V and J ends were trimmed by 11 bases and 2 bases, with 21 bases remaining between them. In germline, CDR1 is SGHAT, CDR2 FQNNGV. The CDR3 bases are TGTGCCGTCGCAGAGCTCGATTGGTATAACACTGAAGCTTTCTTT. It encodes CAVAELDWYNTEAFF.

This clone showed up many times. The chain is built from TRBV30 and TRBJ2-3; D is unresolved. CDR3 size: 12 residues. Between the trimmed V and J ends, which lost 3 bases and 4 bases, there was a span of 8 bases. Germline V gives CDR1 GTSNPN, CDR2 SVGIG (reference sequence). In DNA form, the CDR3 reads TGTGCCTGGAGCCTTGTGCCAGATACGCAGTATTTT. It yields the protein CAWSLVPDTQYF.

By sample share, this clone is medium-sized. V and J are TRBV6-6 and TRBJ2-1; D unresolved. Trimming took off 2 bases at V and 6 bases at J, with 11 bases between the two ends. The CDR3 has 14 amino acids. The V gene's germline CDR1 is MNHNY and CDR2 SVGAGI (reference sequence). The CDR3 is CASSYGNRPNEQFF. DNA of the CDR3: TGTGCCAGCAGTTACGGGAACCGCCCCAATGAGCAGTTCTTC.

J is TRBJ2-7 and V is TRBV6-1; D ambiguous. This CDR3 comprises 14 residues. Germline CDR1 reads MNHNS; CDR2 reads SASEGT. With 2 bases removed from V and 4 bases from J, the gap between germline ends came to 12 bases. The CDR3 sequence: CASSEQDLSYEQYF. The CDR3, as DNA: TGTGCCAGCAGTGAACAGGACCTATCGTACGAGCAGTACTTC.

A few counts support this clone. The chain recombines TRBV2 with TRBJ2-7; D gene uncertain. The V gene's germline CDR1 is SNHLY and CDR2 FYNNEI. The V end was cut by 9 bases, the J end by 2 bases, with 14 bases between. The CDR3 spans 13 residues. The CDR3 sequence: CASSQVWPYEQYF. CDR3 in DNA: TGTGCCAGTTCCCAGGTGTGGCCCTACGAGCAGTACTTC.

This clone appeared many times. This chain connects TRBV6-1 to TRBJ1-2; no clear D gene. From germline, CDR1 is MNHNS and CDR2 SASEGT. CDR3 length: 15 amino acids. The germline V and J ends were trimmed by 0 bases and 0 bases, with 8 bases remaining between them. CDR3 region: CASSEAEGPNYGYTF. CDR3 in DNA: TGTGCCAGCAGTGAAGCGGAAGGACCTAACTATGGCTACACCTTC.

By frequency in the sample, this clone is medium-sized. The chain couples TRBV11-2 to TRBJ2-1; D may be TRBD1 (5 bases). The V gene's germline CDR1 is SGHAT and CDR2 FQNNGV. The V end lost 1 base, the J end lost 4 bases, and 11 bases lay between the germline ends. This CDR3 spans 15 amino acids. The DNA of the CDR3 is TGTGCCAGCAGCTTAGGGCAGGGTGGGTACAATGAGCAGTTCTTC. This sequence encodes CASSLGQGGYNEQFF.

This clone was seen many times. The chain links TRBV9 to TRBJ2-7, with D perhaps TRBD2 (5 bases). CDR1 SGDLS and CDR2 YYNGEE come from the germline V gene. The CDR3 sequence is 14 residues long. V was clipped by 0 bases and J by 5 bases, with 12 bases between them. CDR3 region: CASSVAYRGDEQYF. The CDR3 DNA is TGTGCCAGCAGCGTAGCTTACCGGGGAGACGAGCAGTACTTC.

In its sample, this clone was seen a few times. The chain uses TRBV5-1 and TRBJ1-4, with 9 positions matching TRBD1. The CDR3 length is 15 residues. The germline CDR1 and CDR2 sequences are SGHRS and YFSETQ. V lost 3 bases to trimming and J lost 8 bases; unmatched junction nucleotides: 8. The CDR3 region is CASSSEGQGWEKLFF. CDR3 nucleotide sequence: TGCGCCAGCAGCTCGGAGGGACAGGGTTGGGAAAAACTGTTTTTT.

The sample holds a few counts of this clone. The junction shows a germline mismatch at one end, possibly a read error. The CDR3 sequence: CASIYSFDRESGELFF. The CDR3 coding sequence is TGTGCCAGCATTTACTCATTCGACAGGGAGTCGGGGGAGCTGTTTTTT. This sequence joins TRBV6-2 or TRBV6-3 and TRBJ2-2; 7 nucleotides agree with TRBD1. Germline CDR1 reads MNHEY; CDR2 reads SVGEGT. The CDR3 covers 16 residues.

In its sample, this clone was seen many times. The rearrangement uses TRBV14 and TRBJ1-3, with D unresolved. This CDR3 has 13 amino acids. Trimming removed 3 bases at V and 2 bases at J, with 5 bases between. Germline-derived CDR1 and CDR2 are SGHDN and FVKESK. CDR3 sequence reads: CASSQGTGNTIYF. CDR3 DNA sequence: TGTGCCAGCAGCCAGGGGACTGGAAACACCATATATTTT.

In its sample, this clone was seen a few times. The J gene is TRBJ1-5, the V gene TRBV20-1; D not certain. Germline V CDR1 and CDR2: DFQATT, SNEGSKA (reference sequence). This CDR3 is built from 14 residues. V was pared by 6 bases and J by 1 base, with 13 bases between. CDR3 sequence reads: CSADVPGSNQPQHF. DNA of the CDR3: TGCAGTGCCGACGTTCCGGGGAGCAATCAGCCCCAGCATTTT.

This clone was observed a few times. V gene TRBV6-4 combines with J gene TRBJ2-3, with 10 bases aligning to TRBD2. With V trimmed by 2 bases and J by 1 base, 9 bases remained unmatched. Germline V lookup: CDR1 MRHNA, CDR2 SNTAGT. There are 18 residues in the CDR3. Here the CDR3 DNA reads TGTGCCAGCAGTGACGGCGAAGCGGGAGGGCCGGGCACAGATACGCAGTATTTT. Translated: CASSDGEAGGPGTDTQYF.

The gene calls are TRBV28 and TRBJ1-6, with unresolved D. V was cut by 3 bases and J by 4 bases, with 7 bases left in between. From germline, CDR1 is MDHEN and CDR2 SYDVKM. The CDR3 loop spans 14 amino acids. DNA for the CDR3: TGTGCCAGCAGTTTGACGGATTATAATTCACCCCTCCACTTT. This gives the protein CASSLTDYNSPLHF.

This clone was counted ten times or more. The chain joins TRBV24-1 to TRBJ1-4, with D possibly matching TRBD1 (6 bases). Germline CDR1 KGHDR, CDR2 SFDVKD. The CDR3 is made up of 15 amino acids. V gave up 4 bases and J gave up 8 bases, with 16 bases separating them. The CDR3 DNA is TGTGCCACCAGTGACCCGCGGACAGTTTCCGAAAAACTGTTTTTT. Protein product: CATSDPRTVSEKLFF.

In its sample, this clone was seen many times. The chain has TRBV11-2 and TRBJ2-3; 7 positions agree with TRBD2. The V and J ends lost 4 bases and 2 bases, in that order; junction bases with no gene match: 15. This CDR3 region has 18 residues. The germline V gene encodes CDR1 SGHAT and CDR2 FQNNGV. CDR3 in amino acids: CASSSPLAGGTSTDTQYF. For the CDR3, the DNA is TGTGCCAGCAGCTCCCCATTAGCGGGCGGAACCTCCACAGATACGCAGTATTTT.

This chain joins TRBV29-1 and TRBJ2-5, with TRBD2 as a possible D gene (6 bases). The CDR3 spans 15 residues. Germline loops: CDR1 SQVTM, CDR2 ANQGSEA. Trimming shortened V by 6 bases and J by 0 bases, and 17 bases separated the two germline ends. CDR3 loop: CSVVAGLLYQETQYF. In DNA, the CDR3 is TGCAGCGTAGTTGCGGGACTCCTGTACCAAGAGACCCAGTACTTC.

This clone has at least ten counts. This may be a read error, as it is one base from a much larger clone. This chain connects TRBV20-1 to TRBJ1-5; D possibly corresponds to TRBD1 (5 bases). The CDR3 loop spans 16 amino acids. Germline V lookup: CDR1 DFQATT, CDR2 SNEGSKA (reference sequence). Trimming cost V 0 bases and J 6 bases, with 18 bases left between them. The chain's CDR3 is CSARDEAGKFSQPQHF. CDR3 nucleotides: TGCAGTGCTAGAGATGAGGCAGGGAAGTTCAGTCAGCCCCAGCATTTT.

This clone was seen repeatedly, ten times or more. The V call is TRBV10-3, the J call TRBJ2-7; tentative D call: TRBD1 (6 bases). CDR3 length equals 18 residues. Looked up from germline, CDR1 is ENHRY and CDR2 is SYGVKD. V lost 3 bases, J lost 0 bases, and 21 bases lay in between. DNA for the CDR3: TGTGCCATCAGTGACGTATCTCGAACGACAGGCGGCTCCTACGAGCAGTACTTC. As protein: CAISDVSRTTGGSYEQYF.

V and J are TRBV28 and TRBJ1-3; 10 positions match TRBD1. Germline trimming cut 7 bases from V and 0 bases from J; bases unmatched to any gene: 3. This CDR3 spans 15 amino acids. CDR1 and CDR2 (germline): MDHEN, SYDVKM. The CDR3 DNA reads TGTGCCAGCACGGGACAGGGGAGCTCTGGAAACACCATATATTTT. This codes for CASTGQGSSGNTIYF.

V gene TRBV5-1 combines with J gene TRBJ1-5; D uncertain. The germline V gene encodes CDR1 SGHRS and CDR2 YFSETQ. With 0 bases removed from V and 4 bases from J, the gap between germline ends came to 5 bases. This CDR3 has 13 amino acids. The CDR3 nucleotides read TGCGCCAGCAGCTTGGATGGGAATCAGCCCCAGCATTTT. This codes for CASSLDGNQPQHF.